This T cell receptor beta chain was captured by sequencing in a study of cytomegalovirus exposure and HLA in healthy donors (dated by TCRdb to the late 2010s). As for the study more broadly: An earlier analysis of approximately 640 of the donors reported roughly 300 Gb of sequence data and 117 million unique TCR beta sequences from 150 million to 200 million T cells. Donor age, sex, ethnicity and CMV serostatus were compiled together with the repertoire data. In the later analysis, no new phenotypic data were used to find candidate immune exposures; instead, reliance was placed on TCR beta sequences and their occurrence across donors. An earlier analysis of 587 of the donors used high-throughput TCR beta sequencing to judge whether each TCR beta V gene segment behaved as functional or pseudogenic. In addition to the first cohort of roughly 700 subjects, a separate validation cohort of approximately 110 different subjects was used. In a later genetic analysis, genome-wide SNP genotypes for 398 of the 666 donors were used, and that subset was treated as a discovery cohort. All discovery cohort repertoires had been generated on a single sequencing platform. To predict cytomegalovirus infection status, the study combined high-throughput TCR immunosequencing, statistical association of individual TCRs with disease status, and machine learning. An early release that covered roughly 600 HLA-typed donors contained approximately 300 gigabases of sequencing data and tens of millions of unique TCR sequences. Among the approximately 400 genotyped donors, around 81% belonged to the genetic ancestry cluster associated with self-reported Caucasian donors. Four or five DR-DQ haplotypes were handled as single units for association and clustering, since linkage in the cohort was strong. Among about 410 genotyped donors of the cohort, an average of about 240,000 unique TCR beta nucleotide sequences was sequenced per donor, of which about 19% were non-productive. In a later analysis, previously published TCR beta repertoires from more than 500 donors were re-analyzed and high-resolution HLA genotyping was added so that TCR occurrence patterns could be studied. Typing coverage differed by locus: A, B, C, DRB1 and DQB1 were typed in about 620-640 donors, DQA1 in approximately 520, DPA1 in around 580, and DPB1 in approximately 450. HLA typing included class I and class II loci at four-digit resolution. The study used immunosequencing to profile the T cell repertoires of some 600 subjects and linked those repertoires to cytomegalovirus serostatus. The study was designed to test whether signatures of past pathogen exposure could be identified by cataloging public T cell receptors.

Counted from cysteine to phenylalanine, this CDR3 has 13 amino acids. The kept DNA is CDR3 alone, 39 bases in frame from the first base. CDR1 and CDR2, looked up from the germline V gene, are SQVTM and ANQGSEA. V is clipped by 5 bases and J by 2 bases, and the sequence between their germline boundaries is 10 bases long. Preparation of the library involved the immunoSEQ multiplex PCR assay. A mixture of 60 forward primers for TCR Vbeta segments and 13 reverse primers for TCR Jbeta segments was used in the multiplex PCR. Amplification of the CDR3 region of rearranged TCR beta genes was performed with a multiplex PCR assay on genomic DNA. The amplified TCR beta libraries were sequenced on the Illumina HiSeq System as 87-base-pair reads. Under the source paper's analysis protocol: A later analysis counted about 80 million unique TCR beta chains across the 640 or so repertoires, and some 11 million of these chains were shared by at least two donors. Raw reads were error-corrected and collapsed into unique sequences with a nearest-neighbor algorithm that merged closely related sequences to remove PCR and sequencing errors. Alignment of CDR3 sequences to IMGT reference sequences was used to assign V, D and J gene segments. For a sequence to be retained, a match of at least six nucleotides to both a V gene segment and a J gene segment was required. Rearrangements were classified as productive when the CDR3 lacked stop codons and remained in frame with V and J, and all other rearrangements were classified as non-productive. Following IMGT convention, CDR3 was defined as the stretch from the second conserved V-encoded cysteine up to the conserved J-encoded phenylalanine. Sequences without an unambiguous match to a single V gene segment were excluded from the earlier analysis of almost 600 of the donors. In an earlier analysis of roughly 600 of the donors, a V segment was called functional when productive rearrangements were above 56.7%, and segregating when the standard deviation between donors exceeded 5%. To diagnose cytomegalovirus status from the catalog of TCR beta chain sequences, a statistical classification framework was built. In a later analysis, V and J genes were assigned by comparing TCR nucleotide sequences against IMGT/GENE-DB human TR gene sequences. In a later analysis, CDR3 sequences and most-parsimonious VDJ recombination scenarios were assigned using the TCRdist pipeline. A later analysis defined each TCR beta chain by its CDR3 amino acid sequence plus V-gene family, and excluded reads lacking a unique V-gene family. A later analysis removed 592 highly shared, low-generation-probability nucleotide sequences to deal with suspected cross-contamination and a sequencing artifact. In a later analysis, a clonal expansion index for each public chain was calculated from normalized within-repertoire ranks of inferred template counts. A later analysis computed generation probabilities with a VDJ recombination model fitted to out-of-frame rearrangements, and checked the results against IGoR. In a later analysis, TCR-TCR, TCR-HLA and TCR-CMV co-occurrence was scored with hypergeometric tests, and a repertoire-size bias correction was applied to TCR pairs. False discovery rates were estimated in a later analysis by permuting HLA or CMV assignments 20 times. In a later analysis, co-occurring TCRs were grouped with DBSCAN, and TCRdist sequence similarity was added when clustering was performed within HLA-allele-positive subsets. Co-occurrence clustering excluded repertoires with fewer than 30,000 or more than 120,000 public chains, plus five with anomalous nucleotide sharing. This is the immuneACCESS table as TCRdb keeps it, with only in-frame sequences that have V and J called. A part of the clones is gone; compared with another copy, unresolved V genes explain less than half, and the rest is unexplained. The D gene and trimming were derived from the DNA, and the V and J assignments and clone size from that table. The table for this sample lists some 130,000 clones. Clones ranked in the top ten supply 1.5% to 2% of the sample.

As for this clone: What antigen it recognizes has not been identified.

The cohort consisted of more than 650 healthy bone marrow donors. At the time of sampling, all cohort members were nominally healthy, though unrecorded immune exposures were likely present. The donor was CMV seropositive and was included in the group of 250 to 300 seropositive cohort members. A peripheral blood sample was collected from each donor, and TCR beta sequencing was performed on peripheral blood mononuclear cells. Genomic DNA extraction from the blood cell samples was performed with the Qiagen DNeasy Blood Extraction Kit. What the study reported, not specific to this receptor: The only immune exposure information available for the cohort was CMV serostatus. An association between a missense DCLRE1C variant and V-gene and J-gene trimming of TCR beta chains was found in a later genetic analysis and replicated in an independent cohort. According to a later genetic analysis, donors in an Asian-associated ancestry cluster had fewer N-insertions in productive TCRs than the approximately 670-donor mean. In a later analysis, about 17,000 TCR beta sequences were associated with specific HLA alleles at a false discovery rate of 0.05. A later analysis reported that several top co-occurrence clusters appeared linked to parvovirus B19, influenza, CMV and Epstein-Barr virus. The sequencing pipeline was judged likely to have produced a cluster of highly shared sequence variants as a technical artifact. Because counts were too low, roughly 17 rarely observed V segments, including chromosome 9 orphons, were left out of the earlier analysis of 500 to 650 of the donors. A further reported finding was that TCR beta sequences accurately predicted the HLA-A and HLA-B alleles for most subjects in the first cohort. In this cohort, only TCR beta chains were sequenced, and detectable features were limited by the absence of alpha or paired-chain data. The authors suggested that the approach could potentially be extended to other disease states and immunological phenotypes. Linkage disequilibrium might explain the correlated functional status among segregating V segments, but an unknown experimental factor could not be excluded. Some IMGT-functional V segments, including TRBV6-2 and TRBV6-3, could not be distinguished by the 87-base-pair reads and were therefore excluded. Across donors, most TCR sequences were observed very rarely, whereas some public TCRs were present in many individuals. HLA typing was unavailable for some donors at each locus, so association tests used only the typed subset. In a later analysis, TCR association rates were found to vary across HLA loci, with the most associated TCRs seen for DRB1 alleles and the fewest for HLA-C alleles. In both the original and validation cohorts, the classifier was reported to diagnose cytomegalovirus status with high specificity and sensitivity. In an earlier analysis of more than 500 of the donors, most TCR beta V segments appeared in productive rearrangements about 87% or about 30% of the time, broadly matching IMGT annotations. The presence/absence analyses assumed that sequencing depth was roughly uniform across donors, and that assumption may not be true. In a later analysis, HLA-associated TCR beta chains were found to be more clonally expanded and to have lower generation probabilities than equally common non-associated chains. Three of the identified cytomegalovirus-associated TCR beta chains were confirmed in vitro to be specific for cytomegalovirus antigens. Strong co-occurrence of HLA alleles, especially DR and DQ, made assigning TCR associations to individual alleles difficult. In the study, roughly 160 TCR beta chains were listed as associated with cytomegalovirus. In a later analysis, most CMV-associated TCR beta chains were found to appear HLA-restricted, with HLA associations seemingly driven largely by CMV exposure.

The sample was PBMCs. This clonotype was sampled from a woman aged 35 to 49 in good health and CMV-seropositive. The chain is made from TRBV29-1 and TRBJ2-1, and perhaps TRBD1 as D gene, on 5 matching bases. The CDR3 region has the sequence CSVYDRPYNEQFF. The bases are TGCAGCGTTTATGACAGACCCTACAATGAGCAGTTCTTC.